These T cell receptor beta chains were read from a single sample in a study of breast tumors, draining lymph nodes, adjacent tissues. MiXCR, run by TCRdb on the multiplex PCR reads, gives a single entry per CDR3 protein. The data show fewer than 250,000 distinct CDR3 sequences, about 32% seen once. The sequencing sample was made of axillary lymph node tissue. All receptors come from a female donor with breast cancer. Some clones in this sample may be carry-over from other donors' samples. The CDR3 runs from the conserved cysteine through the conserved F or W. The size entry is marked missing in some rows and otherwise reads once, few, many or a size class.

clone_size,j_call,v_call,cdr3_aa
NA,TRBJ1-1,TRBV10-3,CAISELFGTADEAFF
many,TRBJ2-3,TRBV20-1,CSARWYGTDTQYF
many,TRBJ2-2,TRBV29-1,CSVGGRVNTGELFF
many,TRBJ1-5,TRBV7-3,CASSLTGQSNQPQHF
once,TRBJ2-5,TRBV11-2,CASSFSGGPETLYF
many,TRBJ2-2,TRBV5-1,CASSYYRLPNTGELFF
many,TRBJ1-2,TRBV11-3,CASSLSGTLKRDYTF
many,TRBJ1-6,TRBV2,CASSRPGGPPLHF
many,TRBJ2-7,TRBV5-6,CASSLDRTYEQYF
many,TRBJ1-4,TRBV5-4,CASSPHGQGKGATNEKLFF
many,TRBJ2-7,TRBV19,CASSIGEGGLSEQYF
many,TRBJ2-5,TRBV20-1,CSAGRTSGRAQETQYF
many,TRBJ2-1,TRBV15,CATSRERRLNNEQFF
NA,TRBJ1-2,TRBV19,CAPTPDNYGYTF
few,TRBJ1-2,TRBV5-6,CASSFREATSGYTF